This TCR beta chain was sequenced in a study of shared clonotypes between healthy human individuals. The deep-level immunoSEQ assay was used. The repertoire was sequenced with immunoSEQ multiplex PCR; TCRdb's copy has only in-frame clones and lacks some. This sample yields a few million clones, of which nearly 97% are seen a single time; roughly 0.13% belongs to the top ten. The sequence came from a young man in good health. The material sequenced was naive CD4+ T cells sorted from blood. Subset described: CD45RA+ positively selected.

CDR3 bases: TGCACCAGCAGGGACAGCTCCTACGAGCAGTACTTC. The encoded protein is CTSRDSSYEQYF. J is TRBJ2-7 and V is TRBV1; the DNA was not compared with TRBD1, the D call given in the table. TRBV1 is a pseudogene locus. The CDR3 runs 12 residues.